The clone carrying this T cell receptor beta chain was counted ten times or more. No antigen is known for it. The source of the sample is a study of regulatory T cells in long-lasting Graves disease. Study conclusions and caveats: Blood alone, not thyroid tissue, was studied.

To make TCR beta libraries, researchers used iRepertoire HTBI primers and Arm-PCR of CDR3 regions. Original methodology: Identification across samples found about 61 TRBV and 12 to 15 TRBJ segments. TCRdb analysed the multiplex PCR reads with MiXCR anew, one entry per CDR3 protein. It is TCRdb's table, rather than the study itself, that gives the V and J calls and clone size. The sample records about 470,000 distinct CDR3 sequences, around 20% being singletons. The time point: persistent/refractory GD, antithyroid drugs over 5 years with positive TRAb. From RNA extracted from PBMCs, the TCR library was made. Each of the patients was recruited from an endocrinology department situated in Xi'an, China. EDTA tubes held approximately 9 milliliters of peripheral blood from each patient. The clonotype comes from a female donor with Graves disease. Sequenced material: peripheral blood mononuclear cells (PBMCs), taken when the disease was refractory, from a patient treated with antithyroid drugs.

CDR3 region: CASSFAGIYEQYF. Written as DNA, the CDR3 is TGTGCCAGCAGCTTCGCAGGGATCTACGAGCAGTACTTC. The genes are TRBV7-9 and TRBJ2-7; weak D call: TRBD1 (5 bases). CDR3 length: 13 residues. CDR1 and CDR2 from the germline V gene are SEHNR and FQNEAQ (reference sequence). Trimming removed 3 bases at V and 3 bases at J, with 9 bases between.